This T cell receptor (beta chain) was profiled in a study of OX40 agonist ivuxolimab in advanced cancers. Study-level results: Some nonresponders also had low normalized T-cell clonal expansion. The study did not work out the antigen specificity of the expanded peripheral T cells.

Germline CDR1 and CDR2: LNHNV and YYDKDF (reference sequence). Trimming shortened V by 5 bases and J by 11 bases, and 16 bases separated the two germline ends. The CDR3 spans 13 residues. The assay was immunoSEQ multiplex PCR, and TCRdb's table has in-frame clones only and misses some. The table includes tens of thousands of clones, 84% detected once. In the case of this clone: What it binds is unknown.

The receptor was isolated from an adult with an advanced solid tumor such as melanoma, head and neck, liver or kidney cancer. The sample in question was CD4+ or CD8+ T cells sorted from blood, obtained in a trial of the OX40 agonist ivuxolimab. V is TRBV15 and J is TRBJ1-5; no definite D call. CDR3: CATSDPLFRAQHF. The CDR3 nucleotides read TGTGCCACCAGCGACCCCTTGTTTCGAGCCCAGCATTTT.